A single sample gave rise to the 24 T cell receptor beta chains below, sequenced in a study of early T cells in non-severe SARS-CoV-2 infection. TCRdb processed the 5' RACE reads anew with MiXCR; each CDR3 protein has one entry. Seen here are 20,000 to 25,000 distinct CDR3 sequences, approximately 6% observed once, and the top ten hold 2.4%. The source material was whole blood. These receptors all stem from an adult who was a healthcare worker with PCR-confirmed SARS-CoV-2 infection or an uninfected control (not recorded which).

This clonotype was seen many times. V usage is TRBV7-2 and J usage is TRBJ2-2; D ambiguous. V was trimmed by 3 bases and J by 7 bases, leaving 6 bases between them. From germline, CDR1 is SGHTA and CDR2 FQGNSA. The CDR3 consists of 12 residues. CDR3 bases: TGTGCCAGCAGCTTGGTTGACGGGGAGCTGTTTTTT. Translation gives CASSLVDGELFF. The variable domain in full, completed from reference TRBV7-2 and TRBJ2-2, reads GAGVSQSPSNKVTEKGKDVELRCDPISGHTALYWYRQSLGQGLEFLIYFQGNSAPDKSGLPSDRFSAERTGGSVSTLTIQRTQQEDSAVYLCASSLVDGELFFGEGSRLTVL.

This clonotype has only a few counts. V is TRBV20-1 and J is TRBJ2-7; TRBD2 matches at 15 bases. The germline V gene encodes CDR1 DFQATT and CDR2 SNEGSKA (reference sequence). This CDR3 comprises 17 residues. V gave up 6 bases and J gave up 0 bases; unmatched junction bases: 9. CDR3 sequence reads: CSAPPGLAGGLSYEQYF. As DNA, the CDR3 is TGCAGTGCCCCGCCGGGACTAGCGGGGGGACTCTCCTACGAGCAGTACTTC.

There are many counts of this clonotype. V gene TRBV6-5 combines with J gene TRBJ1-1, with 7 bases identical to TRBD1. Germline V gene sequence: CDR1 MNHEY, CDR2 SVGAGI. This CDR3 comprises 16 residues. Trimming cost V 0 bases and J 0 bases; bases outside gene matches: 4. The CDR3 here is CASSYSRQGVNTEAFF. The DNA for the CDR3 is TGTGCCAGCAGTTACTCCAGACAGGGCGTGAACACTGAAGCTTTCTTT.

The chain couples TRBV5-4 to TRBJ2-3; the match to TRBD2 covers 8 bases. From germline, CDR1 is SGHNT and CDR2 YYREEE (reference sequence). The CDR3 consists of 15 residues. V gave up 2 bases and J gave up 4 bases; unmatched junction bases: 6. This CDR3 is CASSFPGLEADTQYF. CDR3 bases: TGTGCCAGCAGCTTCCCGGGACTAGAAGCAGATACGCAGTATTTT.

This clonotype was observed a few times. The chain links TRBV27 to TRBJ2-7; D ambiguous. The CDR3 is 12 residues long. In germline, CDR1 is MNHEY, CDR2 SMNVEV (reference sequence). Trimming pared 6 bases from V and 2 bases from J, leaving 8 bases between. The chain's CDR3 is CASSPSPYEQYF. CDR3 nucleotides: TGTGCCAGCAGCCCCAGCCCCTACGAGCAGTACTTC.

The V and J genes are TRBV6-6 and TRBJ1-6; maybe TRBD1 (6 bases). There are 17 residues in the CDR3. The ends were cut back, 8 bases at V and 0 bases at J, with 17 bases in the middle. Germline CDR1 reads MNHNY; CDR2 reads SVGAGI (reference sequence). CDR3 region: CASSFDRPSSYNSPLHF. The CDR3 DNA reads TGTGCCAGCTCTTTCGACAGGCCGAGCTCCTATAATTCACCCCTCCACTTT.

This clonotype has more than one count but fewer than ten. This sequence joins TRBV9 and TRBJ2-5, with 9 bases identical to TRBD1. From germline, CDR1 is SGDLS and CDR2 YYNGEE. The length of the CDR3 is 15 residues. V dropped 0 bases and J dropped 3; count of bases not matched to a gene: 3. The CDR3 DNA reads as TGTGCCAGCAGCGTAGGGGACAGGGTGAAAGAGACCCAGTACTTC. Residues: CASSVGDRVKETQYF.

This clonotype was seen many times. This chain uses TRBV7-9 with TRBJ2-1; tentatively, D is TRBD1 (6 bases). The length of the CDR3 is 13 residues. The V gene's germline CDR1 is SEHNR and CDR2 FQNEAQ (reference sequence). Trimming pared 10 bases from V and 0 bases from J, leaving 10 bases between. The CDR3 is CATQGSSYNEQFF. The CDR3 nucleotides are TGTGCCACCCAGGGGAGCTCCTACAATGAGCAGTTCTTC.

This clonotype was seen at least ten times. V is TRBV12-3 or TRBV12-4 and J is TRBJ2-5; TRBD2 aligns across 10 bases. The CDR3 contains 15 residues. V lost 5 bases to trimming and J lost 1 base; unmatched junction nucleotides: 4. The CDR3 DNA reads as TGTGCCAGCAGTACTTGGACTAGCGGCCAAGAGACCCAGTACTTC. Translating gives CASSTWTSGQETQYF.

A few counts support this clonotype. V usage is TRBV15 and J usage is TRBJ2-5, with a tentative D call TRBD1 (5 bases). V lost 7 bases and J 5 bases, leaving 14 bases between the germline ends. The germline V gene encodes CDR1 LNHNV and CDR2 YYDKDF (reference sequence). The CDR3 has 13 amino acids. This CDR3 reads CATNVPPGETQYF. The DNA for the CDR3 is TGTGCCACCAACGTTCCCCCAGGGGAGACCCAGTACTTC.

By sample share, this clonotype is medium-sized (0.01 to 0.1%). This rearrangement joins TRBV27 to TRBJ2-7; no reliable D call. The CDR3 consists of 16 residues. V was cut by 6 bases and J by 0 bases, with 18 bases left in between. CDR1 is MNHEY, CDR2 SMNVEV, per germline (reference sequence). In DNA form, the CDR3 reads TGTGCCAGCAGCCTGGGCTCGGGTCAAAACTCCTACGAGCAGTACTTC. Translated, it gives CASSLGSGQNSYEQYF.

This clonotype was counted at least ten times. This rearrangement joins TRBV4-2 to TRBJ2-3; no reliable D call. Germline CDR1 reads LGHNA; CDR2 reads YNFKEQ. CDR3 length equals 14 residues. Trimming removed 0 bases at V and 5 bases at J, with 9 bases between. CDR3 DNA sequence: TGTGCCAGCAGCCAAGATGCTGCGGAAGATACGCAGTATTTT. Translation gives CASSQDAAEDTQYF.

This clonotype was picked up many times. The V call is TRBV12-3 or TRBV12-4, the J call TRBJ2-7, with 8 bases fitting TRBD2. The CDR3 covers 16 residues. J was trimmed by 0 bases and V by 1 base; bases with no gene match: 5. The CDR3 DNA is TGTGCCAGCAGTTTAGGAGGAGCGGGGGACTCCTACGAGCAGTACTTC. It codes for CASSLGGAGDSYEQYF.

This clonotype came up many times. The chain has TRBV2 and TRBJ1-1; tentative D call: TRBD1 (6 bases). The CDR3 runs to 15 residues. The germline V gene encodes CDR1 SNHLY and CDR2 FYNNEI. V gave up 6 bases and J gave up 0 bases, with 14 bases separating them. DNA for the CDR3: TGTGCCAGCAGAATACAGGGCTCGGTGAACACTGAAGCTTTCTTT. Protein product: CASRIQGSVNTEAFF.

There are many counts of this clonotype. The V gene is TRBV11-2, the J gene TRBJ1-2; D not certain. The CDR3 has 12 residues. The germline V gene encodes CDR1 SGHAT and CDR2 FQNNGV. V was cut by 7 bases and J by 1 base, with 7 bases left in between. The CDR3 DNA sequence: TGTGCCAGCACAGTTGGTAACTATGGCTACACCTTC. Protein product: CASTVGNYGYTF.

This clonotype was recorded a few times. The V and J genes are TRBV5-1 and TRBJ1-3; tentative D call: TRBD1 (6 bases). Germline values: CDR1 SGHRS, CDR2 YFSETQ. CDR3 length: 14 amino acids. Trimming pared 0 bases from V and 2 bases from J, leaving 6 bases between. The CDR3 DNA is TGCGCCAGCAGCTTGGCAGGGGCTGGAAACACCATATATTTT. It translates to CASSLAGAGNTIYF. The entire variable domain, with the rest obtained from reference TRBV5-1 and TRBJ1-3, is as follows: KAGVTQTPRYLIKTRGQQVTLSCSPISGHRSVSWYQQTPGQGLQFLFEYFSETQRNKGNFPGRFSGRQFSNSRSEMNVSTLELGDSALYLCASSLAGAGNTIYFGEGSWLTVV.

This clonotype was found many times. The chain links TRBV29-1 to TRBJ1-1; tentatively, D is TRBD1 (5 bases). The CDR3 covers 12 residues. Trimming cost V 0 bases and J 5 bases, with 7 bases left between them. CDR1 and CDR2 from the germline V gene are SQVTM and ANQGSEA. The CDR3 protein is CSVEEGGTEAFF. In DNA form, the CDR3 reads TGCAGCGTTGAAGAGGGGGGAACTGAAGCTTTCTTT.

This clonotype was detected only a few times. V and J are TRBV2 and TRBJ2-1; D is ambiguous. V lost 1 base to trimming and J lost 12 bases, with 10 bases between them. This CDR3 has 12 residues. Germline CDR1 SNHLY, CDR2 FYNNEI. The CDR3 coding sequence is TGTGCCAGCAGTGAAGGTCTCTCTGGGCAGTTCTTC. Its protein product is CASSEGLSGQFF. Combining the CDR3 with reference TRBV2 and TRBJ2-1 gives the whole variable domain EPEVTQTPSHQVTQMGQEVILRCVPISNHLYFYWYRQILGQKVEFLVSFYNNEISEKSEIFDDQFSVERPDGSNFTLKIRSTKLEDSAMYFCASSEGLSGQFFGPGTRLTVL.

The chain combines TRBV28 with TRBJ1-6, with D hard to call. CDR1 MDHEN and CDR2 SYDVKM come from the germline V gene. The CDR3 extends over 14 amino acids. Trimming stripped 3 bases from V and 7 bases from J, with 10 bases between. CDR3 in amino acids: CASSFNRGNSPLHF. As DNA, the CDR3 is TGTGCCAGCAGTTTCAACAGAGGCAATTCACCCCTCCACTTT.

There are a few counts of this clonotype. The J gene is TRBJ2-2, the V gene TRBV6-5; tentatively, D is TRBD1 (6 bases). The CDR3 loop spans 16 amino acids. Germline V gene data show CDR1 as MNHEY and CDR2 as SVGAGI. Trimming took off 2 bases at V and 2 bases at J, with 12 bases between the two ends. The CDR3 here is CASSYEGHPNTGELFF. CDR3 bases: TGTGCCAGCAGTTACGAGGGACACCCTAACACCGGGGAGCTGTTTTTT.

This clonotype was observed at least ten times. V gene TRBV29-1 combines with J gene TRBJ2-6; D is undetermined. The V end lost 3 bases, the J end lost 5 bases, and 5 bases lay between the germline ends. Germline V lookup: CDR1 SQVTM, CDR2 ANQGSEA. This CDR3 is 12 amino acids long. CDR3 residues: CSVENRANVLTF. The CDR3 bases are TGCAGCGTTGAGAACAGGGCCAACGTCCTGACTTTC.

This clonotype was found a few times. The chain links TRBV4-3 to TRBJ2-6; TRBD1 aligns across 8 bases. The CDR3 is 19 residues long. Trimming took 0 bases from V and 0 from J; bases not matched to a gene: 7. Germline CDR1 reads LGHNA; CDR2 reads YSLEER. CDR3 bases: TGCGCCAGCAGCCAAGATACAGGGGGTGGGAGCTCTGGGGCCAACGTCCTGACTTTC. It is translated as CASSQDTGGGSSGANVLTF.

This clonotype counts as medium-sized. V usage is TRBV11-2 and J usage is TRBJ1-1, with D unresolved. The CDR3 consists of 16 residues. Germline V lookup: CDR1 SGHAT, CDR2 FQNNGV. V shed 5 bases and J shed 2 bases, with 18 bases lying between them. Written as DNA, the CDR3 is TGTGCCAGCAGCCCCCGTGGAGCCACAAGCAACACTGAAGCTTTCTTT. Amino acids: CASSPRGATSNTEAFF.

The genes are TRBV6-5 and TRBJ1-1, with a tentative D call TRBD1 (5 bases). Germline V gene data show CDR1 as MNHEY and CDR2 as SVGAGI. V lost 6 bases and J lost 3, with 14 bases in between. CDR3 length: 14 residues. The CDR3 sequence is CASRRPDKDTEAFF. CDR3 nucleotides: TGTGCCAGCAGGAGACCGGACAAGGACACTGAAGCTTTCTTT.